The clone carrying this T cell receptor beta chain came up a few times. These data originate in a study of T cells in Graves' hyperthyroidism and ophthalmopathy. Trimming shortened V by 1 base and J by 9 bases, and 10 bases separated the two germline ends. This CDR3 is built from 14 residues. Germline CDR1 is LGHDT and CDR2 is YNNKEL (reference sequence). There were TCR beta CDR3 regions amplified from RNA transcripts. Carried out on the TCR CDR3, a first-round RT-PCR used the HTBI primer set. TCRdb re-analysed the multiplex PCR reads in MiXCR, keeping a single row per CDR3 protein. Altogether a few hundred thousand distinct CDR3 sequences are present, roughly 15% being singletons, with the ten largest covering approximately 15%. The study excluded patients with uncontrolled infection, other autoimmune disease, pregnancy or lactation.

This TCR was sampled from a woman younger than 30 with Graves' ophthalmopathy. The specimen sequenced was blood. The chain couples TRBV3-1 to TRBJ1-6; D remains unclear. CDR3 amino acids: CASSQGAGGSPLHF. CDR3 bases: TGTGCCAGCAGCCAAGGGGCTGGTGGTTCACCCCTCCACTTT.